The entry below gives a single T cell receptor (beta chain) sequence along with its context. Profiling relied on immunoSEQ multiplex PCR, and the TCRdb table lists in-frame clones only, not all of them. The sample has about 220,000 clones, under 90% seen once. This sample is drawn from a study of blood T cell repertoires in COVID-19. Study background: Sample material is recorded as cDNA or gDNA derived from T cells, B-cell-depleted T cells, or PBMCs.

Enrollees, about 18 to 89 years old, lived in 24 US areas. Cohort assignment relied on participant-reported clinical history. Symptom resolution, clearance, or two negative PCRs marked the recovered donors of Cohort 3. The source material was PBMCs or T cells enriched from blood (not recorded which). The clonotype originates from a woman aged 60-75 years who had recovered from COVID-19.

DNA for the CDR3: TGCAGCGTCGGGGTCAGGGGCATACAAGAGACCCAGTACTTC. Translating gives CSVGVRGIQETQYF. V is TRBV29-1 and J is TRBJ2-5, with D possibly being TRBD1 (6 bases). The CDR3 is 14 amino acids. CDR1 and CDR2 from the germline V gene are SQVTM and ANQGSEA. V shed 6 bases and J shed 2 bases, with 16 bases lying between them.